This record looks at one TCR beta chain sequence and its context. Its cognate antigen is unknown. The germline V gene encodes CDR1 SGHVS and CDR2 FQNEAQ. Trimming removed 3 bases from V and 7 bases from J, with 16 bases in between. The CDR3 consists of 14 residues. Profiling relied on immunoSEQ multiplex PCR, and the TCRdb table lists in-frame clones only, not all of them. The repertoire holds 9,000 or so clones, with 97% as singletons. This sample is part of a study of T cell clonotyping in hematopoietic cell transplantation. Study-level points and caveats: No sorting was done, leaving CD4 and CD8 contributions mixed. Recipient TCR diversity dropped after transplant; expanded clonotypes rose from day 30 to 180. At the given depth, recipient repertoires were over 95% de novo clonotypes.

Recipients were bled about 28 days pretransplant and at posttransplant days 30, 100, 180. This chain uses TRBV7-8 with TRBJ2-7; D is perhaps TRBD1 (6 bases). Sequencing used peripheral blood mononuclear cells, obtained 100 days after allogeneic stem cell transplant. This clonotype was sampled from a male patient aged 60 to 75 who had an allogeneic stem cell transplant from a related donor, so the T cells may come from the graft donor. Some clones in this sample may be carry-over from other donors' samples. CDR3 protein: CASSFPTGFQEQYF. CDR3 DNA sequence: TGTGCCAGCAGCTTCCCGACAGGTTTTCAAGAGCAGTACTTC.